Shown below are 26 T cell receptor beta chains from a single sample sequenced in a study of cytomegalovirus exposure and HLA in healthy donors. The primer mix had 60 Vbeta and 13 Jbeta primers. The method was immunoSEQ multiplex PCR; TCRdb's version includes in-frame clones alone and lacks a portion of them. This table holds 150,000 to 200,000 clones, 81% found once. Sequencing was carried out using PBMCs. These receptors were obtained from a man between 18 and 35 years old in good health and CMV-seronegative.

This chain links TRBV7-2 with TRBJ2-7; the match to TRBD1 covers 8 bases. After removal of 5 bases from V and 3 bases from J, the junction contained 9 bases not matched to a gene. The CDR3 is 15 residues long. CDR1 is SGHTA, CDR2 FQGNSA, per germline. The CDR3 protein is CASSRRQGSVYEQYF. CDR3 in DNA: TGTGCCAGCAGCCGAAGACAGGGGAGTGTCTACGAGCAGTACTTC.

This rearrangement joins TRBV7-3 to TRBJ2-2; D is possibly TRBD1 (6 bases). The CDR3 is 16 amino acids. V was trimmed by 5 bases and J by 6 bases, leaving 19 bases between them. CDR1 SGHTA and CDR2 FQGTGA come from the germline V gene. The CDR3 nucleotides are TGTGCCAGCAGCCGAGTTGAACCAGGGGACGCCGGGGAGCTGTTTTTT. Its protein is CASSRVEPGDAGELFF.

This rearrangement joins TRBV7-8 to TRBJ2-3, with 8 bases lining up with TRBD2. Germline trimming cut 1 base from V and 0 bases from J; bases unmatched to any gene: 12. Germline V gene lookup returns CDR1 SGHVS and CDR2 FQNEAQ. The CDR3 extends over 19 amino acids. CDR3 sequence reads: CASSLVAGGLSPSTDTQYF. CDR3 bases: TGTGCCAGCAGCTTAGTCGCGGGGGGATTGTCTCCTAGCACAGATACGCAGTATTTT. Based on the CDR3 plus reference TRBV7-8 and TRBJ2-3, the full variable domain is GAGVSQSPRYKVAKRGQDVALRCDPISGHVSLFWYQQALGQGPEFLTYFQNEAQLDKSGLPSDRFFAERPEGSVSTLKIQRTQQEDSAVYLCASSLVAGGLSPSTDTQYFGPGTRLTVL.

J is TRBJ2-5 and V is TRBV11-1; D is unresolved. The J call could be wrong; TRBJ2-7 is a better fit for the DNA end. Germline V gene sequence: CDR1 SGHAT, CDR2 FQDESV (reference sequence). CDR3 length: 11 amino acids. CDR3 amino acids: CASSLNYEQYF. CDR3 in DNA: TGTGCCAGCAGCCTCAACTACGAGCAGTACTTC.

This clone appeared once. The J gene is TRBJ2-7, the V gene TRBV7-9; 12 bases match TRBD1. Losses at the gene ends were 4 bases for V and 5 bases for J; bases not matched to a gene: 9. Germline assignment: CDR1 SEHNR and CDR2 FQNEAQ (reference sequence). The CDR3 runs to 16 residues. DNA of the CDR3: TGTGCCAGCAGCTCATATTCCGGGACAGGGGGCCACGAGCAGTACTTC. It yields the protein CASSSYSGTGGHEQYF.

This clone was observed a single time. The chain has TRBV5-1 and TRBJ1-2; a weak D match, TRBD1 (5 bases). The V and J ends lost 0 bases and 8 bases respectively, with 8 bases between them. Germline assignment: CDR1 SGHRS and CDR2 YFSETQ. CDR3 length: 12 residues. The DNA for the CDR3 is TGCGCCAGCAGCTTGGTTGCAGGGGGCTACACCTTC. Protein: CASSLVAGGYTF.

The J gene is TRBJ2-3, the V gene TRBV6-5; D possibly corresponds to TRBD2 (6 bases). This CDR3 is built from 16 residues. V was trimmed by 0 bases and J by 2 bases, leaving 12 bases between them. Looked up from germline, CDR1 is MNHEY and CDR2 is SVGAGI. CDR3 nucleotide sequence: TGTGCCAGCAGTTACTCGATCGGAGGGGCCACAGATACGCAGTATTTT. Encoded protein: CASSYSIGGATDTQYF.

This clone was detected only once. This sequence joins TRBV7-2 and TRBJ2-1; 11 nucleotides line up with TRBD2. The V gene end was trimmed by 1 base and the J gene end by 8 bases; junction bases not matched to a gene: 16. CDR3 length equals 19 residues. CDR1 is SGHTA and CDR2 is FQGNSA in the germline V gene. The CDR3 DNA follows: TGTGCCAGCAGCTTAGATCTACTGCGGGCTAGCGGGGGGATGGATGAGCAGTTCTTC. The encoded protein is CASSLDLLRASGGMDEQFF.

The chain has TRBV7-8 and TRBJ1-1; D gene uncertain. This CDR3 is built from 15 residues. Germline CDR1 reads SGHVS; CDR2 reads FQNEAQ. The V and J ends lost 4 bases and 0 bases respectively, with 12 bases between them. CDR3 in amino acids: CASSSKNTVNTEAFF. CDR3 DNA: TGTGCCAGCAGCTCGAAGAATACGGTGAACACTGAAGCTTTCTTT. Supplemented by reference TRBV7-8 and TRBJ1-1, the full variable domain reads GAGVSQSPRYKVAKRGQDVALRCDPISGHVSLFWYQQALGQGPEFLTYFQNEAQLDKSGLPSDRFFAERPEGSVSTLKIQRTQQEDSAVYLCASSSKNTVNTEAFFGQGTRLTVV.

The chain recombines TRBV6-5 with TRBJ2-3, with 11 bases lining up with TRBD2. The trim removed 0 bases at V and 4 bases at J, leaving 3 bases unmatched. The CDR3 loop spans 16 amino acids. The germline gives CDR1 MNHEY, CDR2 SVGAGI. CDR3 sequence (DNA): TGTGCCAGCAGTTACTCAACTAGCGGGAGCCCAGATACGCAGTATTTT. Translation: CASSYSTSGSPDTQYF.

This clone was detected only a few times. The chain couples TRBV9 to TRBJ2-1, with TRBD2 matching over 12 bases. This CDR3 is built from 15 residues. Germline-derived CDR1 and CDR2 are SGDLS and YYNGEE. J gave up 2 bases and V 3 bases, and 0 bases lay outside the gene matches. CDR3 residues: CASSGTSGTYNEQFF. The CDR3 region has the DNA TGTGCCAGCAGCGGGACTAGCGGGACCTACAATGAGCAGTTCTTC.

The chain is built from TRBV6-4 and TRBJ1-6; 9 bases match TRBD1. The CDR3 is 14 amino acids. V shed 5 bases, J shed 7 bases, and the junction held 3 bases outside the gene matches. CDR1 and CDR2 from the germline V gene are MRHNA and SNTAGT. The CDR3 DNA is TGTGCCAGCAGTCAGACAGGGGGAAATTCACCCCTCCACTTT. Translation gives CASSQTGGNSPLHF.

Only one count was recorded for this clone. The V call is TRBV5-1, the J call TRBJ1-4; maybe TRBD1 (6 bases). The V gene lost 0 bases and the J gene lost 8 bases, with 14 bases spanning the gap. Germline loops: CDR1 SGHRS, CDR2 YFSETQ. There are 15 residues in the CDR3. CDR3 sequence reads: CASSLAPQGGEKLFF. The DNA of the CDR3 is TGCGCCAGCAGCTTGGCCCCACAGGGAGGGGAAAAACTGTTTTTT.

The rearrangement uses TRBV7-2 and TRBJ2-1, with 8 bases that match TRBD2. Germline CDR1 is SGHTA and CDR2 is FQGNSA. The CDR3 length is 12 residues. V shed 4 bases, J shed 7 bases, and the junction held 0 bases outside the gene matches. The CDR3 sequence is CASSSGGNEQFF. In DNA form, the CDR3 reads TGTGCCAGCAGCTCGGGGGGGAATGAGCAGTTCTTC. The full variable domain, its missing parts supplied by reference TRBV7-2 and TRBJ2-1, is GAGVSQSPSNKVTEKGKDVELRCDPISGHTALYWYRQSLGQGLEFLIYFQGNSAPDKSGLPSDRFSAERTGGSVSTLTIQRTQQEDSAVYLCASSSGGNEQFFGPGTRLTVL.

The gene calls are TRBV7-9 and TRBJ2-1, with a tentative D call TRBD2 (7 bases). The V end lost 5 bases, the J end lost 8 bases, and 19 bases lay between the germline ends. This CDR3 region has 15 residues. Germline V CDR1 and CDR2: SEHNR, FQNEAQ (reference sequence). CDR3 sequence reads: CASSAGAIRVDEQFF. The CDR3 nucleotides read TGTGCCAGCAGCGCGGGGGCCATTCGGGTCGATGAGCAGTTCTTC.

The chain has TRBV20-1 and TRBJ2-2; 7 bases fit TRBD2. The CDR3 runs to 11 residues. CDR1 DFQATT and CDR2 SNEGSKA come from the germline V gene (reference sequence). The CDR3 nucleotides are TGCGCGGGAGAGGGTACCGGGGAGCTGTTTTTT. This gives the protein CAGEGTGELFF.

The V gene is TRBV5-6, the J gene TRBJ2-3, with 7 positions matching TRBD2. Germline CDR1 reads SGHDT; CDR2 reads YYEEEE. The CDR3 sequence is 15 residues long. The ends lost 3 bases at V and 1 base at J; junction bases unmatched: 5. The CDR3 bases are TGTGCCAGCAGCTCCTTCCGGGAGGGCACAGATACGCAGTATTTT. It is translated as CASSSFREGTDTQYF.

The chain carries TRBV9 and TRBJ2-5; 14 bases align to TRBD2. Trimming removed 3 bases from V and 9 bases from J; junction bases left unmatched: 10. Germline V gene lookup returns CDR1 SGDLS and CDR2 YYNGEE. The CDR3 has 16 amino acids. CDR3 nucleotides: TGTGCCAGCAGCGCAGCTGGGACTAGCGGGAGAATCCCCCAGTACTTC. This encodes CASSAAGTSGRIPQYF. Full variable domain (remainder filled in from reference TRBV9 and TRBJ2-5): DSGVTQTPKHLITATGQRVTLRCSPRSGDLSVYWYQQSLDQGLQFLIQYYNGEERAKGNILERFSAQQFPDLHSELNLSSLELGDSALYFCASSAAGTSGRIPQYFGPGTRLLVL.

This clone was seen a handful of times. CDR3 in amino acids: CASSVGLASSSYNEQFF. In DNA form, the CDR3 reads TGTGCCAGCAGCGTAGGGCTAGCGTCAAGCTCCTACAATGAGCAGTTCTTC. This chain uses TRBV9 with TRBJ2-1; D might be TRBD2 (6 bases). Trimming stripped 0 bases from V and 0 bases from J, with 13 bases between. The V gene's germline CDR1 is SGDLS and CDR2 YYNGEE. The CDR3 is made up of 17 amino acids.

V gene TRBV29-1 combines with J gene TRBJ2-4; D uncertain. Trimming took 7 bases from V and 0 from J, leaving 13 bases between them. In germline, CDR1 is SQVTM, CDR2 ANQGSEA. CDR3 length: 14 amino acids. The CDR3 DNA reads as TGCAGCGCCCAGCTGACACTAGCCAAAAACATTCAGTACTTC. It translates to CSAQLTLAKNIQYF.

The count of this clone is one. The V and J genes are TRBV15 and TRBJ2-1; TRBD1 matches at 9 bases. This CDR3 is 16 amino acids long. Germline CDR1 LNHNV, CDR2 YYDKDF (reference sequence). Trimming cost V 3 bases and J 1 base; bases outside gene matches: 4. The CDR3 loop reads CATSRTGTGSYNEQFF. The CDR3 DNA follows: TGTGCCACCAGCAGGACAGGGACAGGGTCCTACAATGAGCAGTTCTTC.

This clone showed up just once. V is TRBV19 and J is TRBJ2-7; 9 bases line up with TRBD1. After removal of 4 bases from V and 1 base from J, the junction contained 5 bases not matched to a gene. There are 15 residues in the CDR3. Germline CDR1 is LNHDA and CDR2 is SQIVND (reference sequence). CDR3 residues: CASSTGDRVSYEQYF. DNA of the CDR3: TGTGCCAGTAGTACCGGGGACAGGGTGTCCTACGAGCAGTACTTC.

The CDR3 loop reads CASSQDRIYGYTF. Written as DNA, the CDR3 is TGTGCCAGCAGCCAAGACAGGATCTATGGCTACACCTTC. The chain employs TRBV7-2 and TRBJ1-2; maybe TRBD1 (6 bases). The CDR3 is 13 residues long. The ends were cut back, 5 bases at V and 4 bases at J, with 11 bases in the middle. Germline V gene sequence: CDR1 SGHTA, CDR2 FQGNSA.

The CDR3 sequence: CASSRTGTEIDTIYF. The CDR3 DNA reads as TGTGCCAGCAGTAGAACCGGGACAGAAATAGACACCATATATTTT. The chain uses TRBV6-5 and TRBJ1-3; 7 positions match TRBD1. This CDR3 is 15 amino acids long. Germline V CDR1 and CDR2: MNHEY, SVGAGI. V shed 5 bases, J shed 8 bases, and the junction held 12 bases outside the gene matches.

This clone occurred a few times. The chain carries TRBV28 and TRBJ1-6; D is uncertain. Germline V gene sequence: CDR1 MDHEN, CDR2 SYDVKM. There are 12 residues in the CDR3. Trimming took off 6 bases at V and 10 bases at J, with 10 bases between the two ends. CDR3 in DNA: TGTGCCAGCAGCGGAGGGAGGTCACCCCTCCACTTT. It yields the protein CASSGGRSPLHF.

V gene TRBV7-9 combines with J gene TRBJ1-2, with D unclear. The CDR3 runs to 19 residues. The V gene lost 3 bases and the J gene lost 3 bases, with 26 bases spanning the gap. Germline lookup yields CDR1 SEHNR and CDR2 FQNEAQ (reference sequence). The CDR3 DNA sequence: TGTGCCAGCAGCTTCCGCCCGCGTTTTAAAGACTCCCCTGACTATGGCTACACCTTC. Its translation is CASSFRPRFKDSPDYGYTF.